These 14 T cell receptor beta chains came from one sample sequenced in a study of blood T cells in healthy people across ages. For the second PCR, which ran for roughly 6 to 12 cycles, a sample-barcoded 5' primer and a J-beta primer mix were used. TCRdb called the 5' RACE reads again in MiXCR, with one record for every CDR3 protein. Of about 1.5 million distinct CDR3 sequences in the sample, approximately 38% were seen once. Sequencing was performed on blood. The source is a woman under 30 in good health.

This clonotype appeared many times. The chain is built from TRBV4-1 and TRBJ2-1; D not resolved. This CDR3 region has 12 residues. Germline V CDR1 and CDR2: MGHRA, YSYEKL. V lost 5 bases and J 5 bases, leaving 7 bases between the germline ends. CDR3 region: CASSGLDNEQFF. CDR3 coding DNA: TGCGCCAGCAGCGGGTTAGACAATGAGCAGTTCTTC.

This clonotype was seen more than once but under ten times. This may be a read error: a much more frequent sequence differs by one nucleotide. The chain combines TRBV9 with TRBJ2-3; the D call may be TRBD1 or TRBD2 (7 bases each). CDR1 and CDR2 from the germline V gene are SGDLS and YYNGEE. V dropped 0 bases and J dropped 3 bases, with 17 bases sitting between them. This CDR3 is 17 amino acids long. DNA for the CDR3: TGTGCCAGCAGCGTAGGTCAGGGGGGGGATCTTACAGATACGCAGTATTTT. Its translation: CASSVGQGGDLTDTQYF.

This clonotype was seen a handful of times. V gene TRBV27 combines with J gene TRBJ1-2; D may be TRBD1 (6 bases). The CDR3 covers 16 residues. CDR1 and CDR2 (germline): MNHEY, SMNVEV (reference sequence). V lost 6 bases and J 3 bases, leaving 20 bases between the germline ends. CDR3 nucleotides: TGTGCCAGCAGGAGTACAGGGTTTCAGGGCGACTATGGCTACACCTTC. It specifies CASRSTGFQGDYGYTF.

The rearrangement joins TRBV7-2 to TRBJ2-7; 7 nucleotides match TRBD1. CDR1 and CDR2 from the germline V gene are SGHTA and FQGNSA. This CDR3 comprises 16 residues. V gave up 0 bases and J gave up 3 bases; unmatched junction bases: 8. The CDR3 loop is CASSLASLAGGYEQYF. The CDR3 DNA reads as TGTGCCAGCAGCTTAGCTAGTCTCGCAGGGGGCTACGAGCAGTACTTC.

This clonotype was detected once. CDR3 in DNA: TGTGCCAGCCGTGCTAGCGGACCAAACTACAATGAGCAGTTCTTC. Its translation: CASRASGPNYNEQFF. J is TRBJ2-1 and V is TRBV5-5; TRBD2 aligns across 7 bases. J gave up 3 bases and V 7 bases, and 10 bases lay outside the gene matches. The CDR3 contains 15 residues. The germline CDR1 and CDR2 sequences are SGHKS and YYEKEE (reference sequence).

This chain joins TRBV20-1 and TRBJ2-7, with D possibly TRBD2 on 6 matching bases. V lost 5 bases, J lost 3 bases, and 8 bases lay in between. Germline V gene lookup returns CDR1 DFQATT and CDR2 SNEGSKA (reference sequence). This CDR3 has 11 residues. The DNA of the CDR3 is TGCAGTGCTGCCGGGGGCTACGAGCAGTACTTC. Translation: CSAAGGYEQYF.

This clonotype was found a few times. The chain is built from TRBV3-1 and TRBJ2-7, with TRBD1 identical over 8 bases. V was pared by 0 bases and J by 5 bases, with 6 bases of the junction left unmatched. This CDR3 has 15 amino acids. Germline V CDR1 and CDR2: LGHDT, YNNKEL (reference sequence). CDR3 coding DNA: TGTGCCAGCAGCCAAGAGGCGGACAGGGTCCACGAGCAGTACTTC. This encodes CASSQEADRVHEQYF.

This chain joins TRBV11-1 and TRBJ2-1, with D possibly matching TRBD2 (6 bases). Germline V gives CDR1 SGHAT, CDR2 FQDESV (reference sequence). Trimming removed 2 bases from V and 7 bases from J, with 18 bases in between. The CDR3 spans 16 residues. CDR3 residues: CASSLFSGSRGNEQFF. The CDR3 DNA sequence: TGTGCCAGCAGCTTATTCTCCGGGAGCCGGGGGAATGAGCAGTTCTTC. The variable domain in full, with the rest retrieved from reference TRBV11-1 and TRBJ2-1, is EAEVAQSPRYKITEKSQAVAFWCDPISGHATLYWYRQILGQGPELLVQFQDESVVDDSQLPKDRFSAERLKGVDSTLKIQPAELGDSAMYLCASSLFSGSRGNEQFFGPGTRLTVL.

The DNA for the CDR3 is TGTGCCAGCATTCCCGGGACAGGGGTGGGGGAGCTGTTTTTT. Its translation is CASIPGTGVGELFF. V usage is TRBV6-6 and J usage is TRBJ2-2; 10 bases are shared with TRBD1. The CDR3 is 14 amino acids. Germline assignment: CDR1 MNHNY and CDR2 SVGAGI (reference sequence). The V segment lost 7 bases and the J segment 8 bases; nucleotides outside the gene matches: 7.

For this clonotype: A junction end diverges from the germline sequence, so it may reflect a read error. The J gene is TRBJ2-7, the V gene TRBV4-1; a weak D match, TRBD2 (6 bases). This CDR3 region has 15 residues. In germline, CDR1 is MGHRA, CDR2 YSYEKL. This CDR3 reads CASSQEWGGKYGQYF. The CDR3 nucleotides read TGCGCCAGCAGCCAAGAGTGGGGAGGAAAGTACGGGCAGTACTTC.

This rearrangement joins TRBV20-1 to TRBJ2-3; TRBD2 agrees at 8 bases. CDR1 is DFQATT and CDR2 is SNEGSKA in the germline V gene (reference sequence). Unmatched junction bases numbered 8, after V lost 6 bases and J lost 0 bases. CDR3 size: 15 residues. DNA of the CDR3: TGCAGTGCCCCCAAGCGGGGGAGTAGCACAGATACGCAGTATTTT. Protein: CSAPKRGSSTDTQYF.

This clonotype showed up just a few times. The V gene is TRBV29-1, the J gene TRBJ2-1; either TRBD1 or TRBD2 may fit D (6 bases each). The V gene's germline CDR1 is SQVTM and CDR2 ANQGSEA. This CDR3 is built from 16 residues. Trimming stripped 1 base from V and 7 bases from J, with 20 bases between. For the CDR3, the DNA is TGCAGCGTTGAAGCGTTGGGCCGGGGGCGATATAATGAGCAGTTCTTC. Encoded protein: CSVEALGRGRYNEQFF.

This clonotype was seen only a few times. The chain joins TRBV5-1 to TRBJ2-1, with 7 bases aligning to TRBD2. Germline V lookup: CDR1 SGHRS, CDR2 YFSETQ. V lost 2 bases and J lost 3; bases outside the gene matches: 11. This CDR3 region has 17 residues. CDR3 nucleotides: TGCGCCAGCAGCTTAGAATTGCGGGAGAGAGGCTACAATGAGCAGTTCTTC. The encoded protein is CASSLELRERGYNEQFF.

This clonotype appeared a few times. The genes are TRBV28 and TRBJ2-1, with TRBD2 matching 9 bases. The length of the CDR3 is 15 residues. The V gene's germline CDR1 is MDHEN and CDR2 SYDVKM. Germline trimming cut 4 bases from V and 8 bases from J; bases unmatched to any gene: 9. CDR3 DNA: TGTGCCAGCAGTTCCCCGGCGGGAGGGTCGGATGAGCAGTTCTTC. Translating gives CASSSPAGGSDEQFF.